The rows below give T cell receptor beta chains drawn from one sample of a study of shared clonotypes between healthy human individuals. Sequencing used immunoSEQ multiplex PCR; TCRdb keeps in-frame clones, though not all of them. The repertoire holds over 1.5 million clones, with nearly 99% as singletons. Sequenced material: naive CD4+ T cells sorted from blood. These receptors were taken from a young man in good health. CDR3s include the opening cysteine and the closing phenylalanine or tryptophan. Fields, in order: V gene, J gene, clone size, D gene, CDR3 DNA, CDR3 protein. D genes are given only for firm matches. The size entry is marked missing in some rows and otherwise reads once, few, many or a size class.

TRBV25-1	TRBJ1-1	-	-	TGTGCCAGCAGTGAATTGGAGACAGGCCTTCCGGGGAACACTGAAGCTTTCTTT	CASSELETGLPGNTEAFF
TRBV28	TRBJ1-4	-	-	TGTGCCAGCAGTCCCCCCGGCAGGGGAGGGGAAAAACTGTTTTTT	CASSPPGRGGEKLFF
TRBV15	TRBJ2-1	-	-	TGTGCCACCAGCAGACAACGACACTCGGCCCATCACAATGAGCAGTTCTTC	CATSRQRHSAHHNEQFF
TRBV5-1	TRBJ2-5	-	TRBD2	TGCGCCAGCAGAATGGGCGGGGGTTCAGAGACCCAGTACTTC	CASRMGGGSETQYF
TRBV20-1	TRBJ2-7	-	-	TGCAGTGCTAGAGAGAACGAGCAGTACTTC	CSARENEQYF
TRBV2	TRBJ2-3	-	-	TGTGCCAGCAGGTACAGGGCCCGCACAGATACGCAGTATTTT	CASRYRARTDTQYF
TRBV28	TRBJ1-1	-	-	TGTGCCAGTAACGTGAGGACCACTGAAGCTTTCTTT	CASNVRTTEAFF
TRBV6-1	TRBJ2-7	-	TRBD1	TGTGCCAGCAGTGAAGTACTAGGGACAGGGCGAACCTACGAGCAGTACTTC	CASSEVLGTGRTYEQYF
TRBV9	TRBJ2-2	-	-	TGTGCCAGCAGCGTAGTTCAGGTTCACACCGGGGAGCTGTTTTTT	CASSVVQVHTGELFF
TRBV5-1	TRBJ2-7	-	TRBD2	TGCGCCAGCAGCTCGGGTTTGACAGCCGGACTAGCGGGACCCTCCTACGAGCAGTACTTC	CASSSGLTAGLAGPSYEQYF
TRBV5-1	TRBJ1-1	-	-	TGCGCCAGCAGGCTTCGGACAGAGAACACTGAAGCTTTCTTT	CASRLRTENTEAFF
TRBV6-1	TRBJ1-4	-	-	TGTGCCAGCAGTGAAAGCTATAATGAAAAACTGTTTTTT	CASSESYNEKLFF
TRBV6-5	TRBJ2-7	-	-	TGTGCCAGCCAACGGGAACAGCGCCTCTCCTACGAGCAGTACTTC	CASQREQRLSYEQYF
TRBV7-9	TRBJ1-2	-	-	TGTGCCAGCAGCTTCGACAGAAACTATGGCTACACCTTC	CASSFDRNYGYTF
TRBV28	TRBJ2-7	once	-	TGTGCCAGCAGTCTCCCGGGGGTTTTAGGGTACGAGCAGTACTTC	CASSLPGVLGYEQYF
TRBV18	TRBJ2-7	once	-	TGTGCCAGCTCACCCGAAGCGGTTACCTACGAGCAGTACTTC	CASSPEAVTYEQYF
TRBV11-2	TRBJ1-2	-	-	TGTGCCAGCACCCTTAGTGACAGAAAAGTAACGTTC	CASTLSDRKVTF
TRBV9	TRBJ2-4	-	-	TGTGCCAGCAGCGAGTGGGGGGCCTCCAAAAACATTCAGTACTTC	CASSEWGASKNIQYF
TRBV28	TRBJ2-7	-	-	TGTGCCAGCAGTTTTTTGTACAGGTCCCCCTACGAGCAGTACTTC	CASSFLYRSPYEQYF
TRBV28	TRBJ1-2	-	-	TGTGCCAGCAGTTTGCGGGGAGACTATGGCTACACCTTC	CASSLRGDYGYTF
TRBV7-2	TRBJ1-5	-	TRBD1	TGTGCCAGCGCGGACAGGGTCAATCAGCCCCAGCATTTT	CASADRVNQPQHF
TRBV6-6	TRBJ2-7	-	-	TGTGCCAGCAGGCGGCACTACGAGCAGTACTTC	CASRRHYEQYF
TRBV6-5	TRBJ1-5	-	TRBD1	TGTGCCAGCAGTTACACAGGGGGCGGTCAGCCCCAGCATTTT	CASSYTGGGQPQHF
TRBV7-7	TRBJ2-3	-	TRBD1	TGTGCTAGCAGTAAACAGGGGGCAGATACGCAGTATTTT	CASSKQGADTQYF
TRBV19	TRBJ1-2	-	TRBD1	TGTGCCAGCATATCTCCCAGGACAGGGGTTCCCTATGGCTACACCTTC	CASISPRTGVPYGYTF
TRBV29-1	TRBJ2-2	few	-	TGCAGCGTTGGGTGGAGGAACACCGGGGAGCTGTTTTTT	CSVGWRNTGELFF
TRBV10-3	TRBJ1-1	-	TRBD1	TGTGCCATCAGCCTAAAGGGACAGTCTGAAGCTTTCTTT	CAISLKGQSEAFF
TRBV11-2	TRBJ1-5	few	-	TGTGCCAGCAGCTTAGTGTCAGGAAATCAGCCCCAGCATTTT	CASSLVSGNQPQHF
TRBV19	TRBJ1-2	-	-	TGTGCCAGCGAAAGTCCTGGGGGGGCGCCAGGCTACACCTTC	CASESPGGAPGYTF
TRBV19	TRBJ1-5	-	-	TGTGCCAGTAGTCTGCAAAATCAGCCCCAGCATTTT	CASSLQNQPQHF
TRBV5-1	TRBJ1-2	-	TRBD1	TGCGCCAGCAGCTTGGGACAGGGAGACTATGGCTACACCTTC	CASSLGQGDYGYTF
TRBV2	TRBJ1-1	-	-	TGTGCCAGCGGCCCGACGGGAAACACTGAAGCTTTCTTT	CASGPTGNTEAFF
TRBV28	TRBJ2-1	-	-	TGTGCCAGCAGTGGAAGGACTTTAAGCTCCTACAATGAGCAGTTCTTC	CASSGRTLSSYNEQFF
TRBV7-3	TRBJ1-5	few	-	TGTGCCAGCAGCCCGGGACACAATCAGCCCCAGCATTTT	CASSPGHNQPQHF
TRBV27	TRBJ1-2	-	-	TGTGCCAGCAGTTTATCGCCCTCAGGGTATTATGGCTACACCTTC	CASSLSPSGYYGYTF
TRBV7-9	TRBJ1-5	-	-	TGTGCCAGCAGACAGGACGGAAACAATCAGCCCCAGCATTTT	CASRQDGNNQPQHF
TRBV7-9	TRBJ2-1	-	-	TGTGCCAGCAGCTTCTCGACAGGCCTTGCCAATGAGCAGTTCTTC	CASSFSTGLANEQFF
TRBV16	TRBJ2-5	-	TRBD1	TGTGCCAGCAGCCAATCCCAGGGGGCTTTATTAGAGACCCAGTACTTC	CASSQSQGALLETQYF
TRBV28	TRBJ1-2	-	-	TGTGCCAGCAGTTTTGCCTATGGCTACACCTTC	CASSFAYGYTF
TRBV2	TRBJ1-2	-	TRBD1	TGTGCCAGCAGAGACGACAGGGCCGAGACTCATGGCTACACCTTC	CASRDDRAETHGYTF
TRBV13	TRBJ1-2	-	-	TGTGCCAGCAGCTTATCTTCCCTGAGACGGAACTATGGCTACACCTTC	CASSLSSLRRNYGYTF
TRBV19	TRBJ2-7	once	-	TGTGCCAGTAGTATAAGGGGGGGCGAGCAGTACTTC	CASSIRGGEQYF
TRBV4-3	TRBJ2-1	-	TRBD2	TGCGCCAGCAGCCAGGACGGGACTAGCTTTAGGTACAATGAGCAGTTCTTC	CASSQDGTSFRYNEQFF
TRBV29-1	TRBJ2-5	-	-	TGCAGCGTAGAGGTTTTCCAGCGAGAGACCCAGTACTTC	CSVEVFQRETQYF
TRBV19	TRBJ1-2	-	-	TGTGCCAGTAGGGACCCAGCCACGAATGGCTACACCTTC	CASRDPATNGYTF
TRBV21-1	TRBJ2-1	once	-	TGTGCCAGCAGCAAAGGGGCGAGCTCCTACAATGAGCAGTTCTTC	CASSKGASSYNEQFF
TRBV5-1	TRBJ2-7	-	TRBD2	TGCGCCAGCAGCCTCGGGACTAGTTGGGTCGAGCAGTACTTC	CASSLGTSWVEQYF
TRBV6-1	TRBJ2-7	-	-	TGTGCCAGCAGCGAAAGGGATAACGGCTACGAGCAGTACTTC	CASSERDNGYEQYF
TRBV5-1	TRBJ2-2	-	-	TGCGCCAGCAGCTTGGTGGGGGTGAACACCGGGGAGCTGTTTTTT	CASSLVGVNTGELFF
TRBV7-9	TRBJ1-1	-	-	TGTGCCAGCAGCTTAGCAGGGTGGAACACTGAAGCTTTCTTT	CASSLAGWNTEAFF
TRBV10-3	TRBJ1-2	-	-	TGTGCCATCAGCATCCAGGAGGATAACTATGGCTACACCTTC	CAISIQEDNYGYTF
TRBV7-9	TRBJ2-1	-	TRBD2	TGTGCCAGCAGCTTAGATAGCGGGAGTTTTAATGAGCAGTTCTTC	CASSLDSGSFNEQFF
TRBV11-3	TRBJ2-7	-	-	TGTGCCAGCAGCTTTCAGGGGGAGGGCTACGAGCAGTACTTC	CASSFQGEGYEQYF
TRBV5-1	TRBJ2-3	-	-	TGCGCCAGCAGCCCACAGACAGGCACAGATACGCAGTATTTT	CASSPQTGTDTQYF
TRBV7-9	TRBJ2-5	-	-	TGTGCCAGCAGACCGCCAAGGACACCAGGCCAAGAGACCCAGTACTTC	CASRPPRTPGQETQYF
TRBV6-1	TRBJ2-7	-	-	TGTGCCAGCAGTGAAGATGGGGTCGTGGGATACGAGCAGTACTTC	CASSEDGVVGYEQYF
TRBV5-1	TRBJ2-6	-	-	TGCGCCAGCAGCGTAGGAGGACAGTTCGGGGCCAACGTCCTGACTTTC	CASSVGGQFGANVLTF
TRBV28	TRBJ2-7	-	TRBD1	TGTGCCAGCAGTCTATTATCCGGGACAGGGGCCTACGAGCAGTACTTC	CASSLLSGTGAYEQYF
TRBV27	TRBJ2-1	-	TRBD2	TGTGCCAGCAGTTCCTTAGCGGGAGTGGCCTACAATGAGCAGTTCTTC	CASSSLAGVAYNEQFF
TRBV5-8	TRBJ2-1	-	-	TGTGCCAGCAGTTTAGCGCGATGGAATGAGCAGTTCTTC	CASSLARWNEQFF